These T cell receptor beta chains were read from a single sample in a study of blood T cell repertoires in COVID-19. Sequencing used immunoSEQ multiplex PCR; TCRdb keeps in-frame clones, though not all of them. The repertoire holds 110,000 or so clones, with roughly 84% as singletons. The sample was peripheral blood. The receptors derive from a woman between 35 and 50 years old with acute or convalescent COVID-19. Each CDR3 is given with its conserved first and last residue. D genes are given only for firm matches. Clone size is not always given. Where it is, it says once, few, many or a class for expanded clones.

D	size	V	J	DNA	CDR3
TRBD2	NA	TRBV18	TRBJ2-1	TGTGCCAGCTCACCATGGTTGTTAAGTTTGGCGGGGGAAGAATATGAGCAGTTCTTC	CASSPWLLSLAGEEYEQFF
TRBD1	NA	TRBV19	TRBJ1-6	TGTGCCAGTAGTGGTACAGCCGGGACAGGAAATTCACCCCTCCACTTT	CASSGTAGTGNSPLHF
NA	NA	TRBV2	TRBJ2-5	TGTGCCAGCGGGCAGCAAGAGACCCAGTACTTC	CASGQQETQYF
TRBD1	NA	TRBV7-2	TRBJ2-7	TGTGCCAGCAGCTTTTCGACAGGGGCCAGGGGGGAGCAGTACTTC	CASSFSTGARGEQYF
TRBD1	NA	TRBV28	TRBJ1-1	TGTGCCAGCAGGGGGGGAGGACAGGGGAGAGGGGCTGAAGCTTTCTTT	CASRGGGQGRGAEAFF
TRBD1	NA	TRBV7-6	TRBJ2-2	TGTGCCAGCAGCTATCGGACAGGGGGGAACACCGGGGAGCTGTTTTTT	CASSYRTGGNTGELFF
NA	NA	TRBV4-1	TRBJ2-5	TGCGCCAGCAGGAGGAGCAGCCAAGAGACCCAGTACTTC	CASRRSSQETQYF
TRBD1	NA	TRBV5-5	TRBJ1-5	TGTGCCAGCAGCTTCCGGACAGGGCTAAATCAGCCCCAGCATTTT	CASSFRTGLNQPQHF
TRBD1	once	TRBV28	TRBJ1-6	TGTGCCATTCAGGGACAGGGGAATTCACCCCTCCACTTT	CAIQGQGNSPLHF
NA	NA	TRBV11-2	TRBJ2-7	TGTGCCAGCACCTCCACCCTCGGACAGTCCTACGAGCAGTACTTC	CASTSTLGQSYEQYF
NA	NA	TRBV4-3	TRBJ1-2	TGCGCCAGCAGCCAAGATTGGGCTTACTATGGCTACACCTTC	CASSQDWAYYGYTF
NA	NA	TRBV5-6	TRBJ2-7	TGTGCCAGCAGCTTAGGCAGCGGATTTGCCTACGAGCAGTACTTC	CASSLGSGFAYEQYF
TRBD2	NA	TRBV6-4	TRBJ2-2	TGTGCCAGCAGTGACGGGGCGGGGGACCGGATCACCGGGGAGCTGTTTTTT	CASSDGAGDRITGELFF
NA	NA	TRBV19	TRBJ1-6	TGTGCCAGTAGCTCCCGGGGTCAAAGTAATTCACCCCTCCACTTT	CASSSRGQSNSPLHF
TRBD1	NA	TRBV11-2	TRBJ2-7	TGTGCCAGCAGCTCAGGACAGGCGTCCGAGCAGTACTTC	CASSSGQASEQYF
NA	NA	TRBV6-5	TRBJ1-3	TGTGCCAGCAGTTACGTGGGAGGTGGAAACACCATATATTTT	CASSYVGGGNTIYF
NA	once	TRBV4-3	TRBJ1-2	TGCGCCAGCAGCCAAGCGGCAGGGAACTATGGCTACACCTTC	CASSQAAGNYGYTF
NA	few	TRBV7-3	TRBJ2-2	TGTGCCAGCAGCGTAGCGAACACCGGGGAGCTGTTTTTT	CASSVANTGELFF
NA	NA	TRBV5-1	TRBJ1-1	TGCGCCAGCAGCGCGACCCCGCAGGGCACTGAAGCTTTCTTT	CASSATPQGTEAFF
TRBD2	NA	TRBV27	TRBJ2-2	TGTGCCAGCAGTCGCGGGAGGCCAAACACCGGGGAGCTGTTTTTT	CASSRGRPNTGELFF
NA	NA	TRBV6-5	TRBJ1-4	TGTGCCAGCACCACGTTCGGCAGGGAGGGCGAAAAACTGTTTTTT	CASTTFGREGEKLFF
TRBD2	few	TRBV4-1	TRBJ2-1	TGCGCCAGCAGCCAGGGACTAGCGGGGGGGCTGTTTACTGAGCAGTTCTTC	CASSQGLAGGLFTEQFF
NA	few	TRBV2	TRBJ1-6	TGTGCCAGCAGTGGGGCCACAGGGAATTCACCCCTCCACTTT	CASSGATGNSPLHF
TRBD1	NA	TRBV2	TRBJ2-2	TGTGCCAGCAGATTCGGGAGGACAGGGGGCTTGAACACCGGGGAGCTGTTTTTT	CASRFGRTGGLNTGELFF
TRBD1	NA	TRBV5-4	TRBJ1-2	TGTGCCAGCAGCTTGGGACTCGGGACAGAGGTCTATGGCTACACCTTC	CASSLGLGTEVYGYTF
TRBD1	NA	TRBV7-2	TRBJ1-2	TGTGCCAGCAGCCAGGGGGCGCCTTCTAACTATGGCTACACCTTC	CASSQGAPSNYGYTF
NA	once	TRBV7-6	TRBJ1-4	TGTGCCAGCAGCTTATATCCGTCAGGGTCAGCCGGGTCTTTTGAAAAACTGTTTTTT	CASSLYPSGSAGSFEKLFF
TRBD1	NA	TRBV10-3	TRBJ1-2	TGTGCCATCAGTGAGTCGACAGGGCTGGGGAGCTGGGGCTATGGCTACACCTTC	CAISESTGLGSWGYGYTF
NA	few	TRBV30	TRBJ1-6	TGTGCCTGGCGGCAGGGGCCCCGGCGGAATTCACCCCTCCACTTT	CAWRQGPRRNSPLHF
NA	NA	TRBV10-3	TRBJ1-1	TGTGCCACAGGAGGACAGACGAACACTGAAGCTTTCTTT	CATGGQTNTEAFF
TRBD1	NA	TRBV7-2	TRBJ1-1	TGTGCCAGCAGCCCTCGGGACAGGACAATGAACACTGAAGCTTTCTTT	CASSPRDRTMNTEAFF
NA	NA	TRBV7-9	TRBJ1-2	TGTGCCAGCAGCTTAAGCGGCTATGGCTACACCTTC	CASSLSGYGYTF
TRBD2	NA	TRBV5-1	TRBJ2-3	TGCGCCAGCAGCGGCGGGGGGCCCGATACGCAGTATTTT	CASSGGGPDTQYF
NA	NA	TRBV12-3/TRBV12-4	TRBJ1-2	TGTGCCAGCAGTCCTAGTAGCTATGGCTACACCTTC	CASSPSSYGYTF
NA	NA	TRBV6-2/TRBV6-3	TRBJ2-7	TGTGCCAGCAGTAACATAGGCGGGCAGTACTTC	CASSNIGGQYF
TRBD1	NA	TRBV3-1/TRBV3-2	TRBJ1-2	TGTGCCAGCAGCCTCCGACAGGGGGCTTGCACCTTC	CASSLRQGACTF
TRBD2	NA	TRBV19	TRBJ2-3	TGTGCCAGTACGGAGACTAGCGGGTTTAAGCAGTATTTT	CASTETSGFKQYF
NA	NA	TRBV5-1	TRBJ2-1	TGCGCCAGCAGCTTGGAGGGCAGGGGCAATGAGCAGTTCTTC	CASSLEGRGNEQFF
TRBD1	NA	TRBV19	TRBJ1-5	TGTGCCAGTAGTAAGACAGGGAGTGGGGATCAGCCCCAGCATTTT	CASSKTGSGDQPQHF
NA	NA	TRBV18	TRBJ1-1	TGTGCCAGCTCACCCGGGCAGGGGACGAACACTGAAGCTTTCTTT	CASSPGQGTNTEAFF
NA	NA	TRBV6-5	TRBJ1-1	TGTGCCAGCAGTTACTCGAGAGTTTCATACACTGAAGCTTTCTTT	CASSYSRVSYTEAFF
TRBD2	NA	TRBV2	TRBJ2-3	TGTGCCAGCAATTTCGCGCGGGGGGGGAGGACGCAGTATTTT	CASNFARGGRTQYF
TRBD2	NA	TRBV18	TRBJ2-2	TGTGCCAGCTCACCTGAAGTACGGGGAGGGACCGGGGAGCTGTTTTTT	CASSPEVRGGTGELFF
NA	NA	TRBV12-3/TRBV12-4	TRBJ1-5	TGTGCCAGTTCGTGGGCGCAGAATCAGCCCCAGCATTTT	CASSWAQNQPQHF
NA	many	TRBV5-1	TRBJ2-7	TGCGCCAGCAGCCTGTTTGGGGCTATTTCCTACGAGCAGTACTTC	CASSLFGAISYEQYF
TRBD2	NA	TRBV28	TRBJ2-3	TGTGCCAGCCCACCGGGACTAGCGGGGGGGACAGATACGCAGTATTTT	CASPPGLAGGTDTQYF
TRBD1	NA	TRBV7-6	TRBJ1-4	TGTGCCAGCAGGGCGACAGGGTTAAATGAAAAACTGTTTTTT	CASRATGLNEKLFF
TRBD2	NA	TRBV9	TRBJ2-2	TGTGCCAGCAGCCCCCGGGGTAGCGGGGGGGATCGGGAGCTGTTTTTT	CASSPRGSGGDRELFF
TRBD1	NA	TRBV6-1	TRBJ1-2	TGTGCCAGCAGTGTAGGGACAGGGGGAGCTAACTATGGCTACACCTTC	CASSVGTGGANYGYTF
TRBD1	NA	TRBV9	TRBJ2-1	TGTGCCAGCAGCGTAGGGACAGGGATCAATGAGCAGTTCTTC	CASSVGTGINEQFF
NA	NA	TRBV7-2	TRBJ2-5	TGTGCCAGCAGCTTAGGGGCGGGATTAAAAGCAGAGACCCAGTACTTC	CASSLGAGLKAETQYF